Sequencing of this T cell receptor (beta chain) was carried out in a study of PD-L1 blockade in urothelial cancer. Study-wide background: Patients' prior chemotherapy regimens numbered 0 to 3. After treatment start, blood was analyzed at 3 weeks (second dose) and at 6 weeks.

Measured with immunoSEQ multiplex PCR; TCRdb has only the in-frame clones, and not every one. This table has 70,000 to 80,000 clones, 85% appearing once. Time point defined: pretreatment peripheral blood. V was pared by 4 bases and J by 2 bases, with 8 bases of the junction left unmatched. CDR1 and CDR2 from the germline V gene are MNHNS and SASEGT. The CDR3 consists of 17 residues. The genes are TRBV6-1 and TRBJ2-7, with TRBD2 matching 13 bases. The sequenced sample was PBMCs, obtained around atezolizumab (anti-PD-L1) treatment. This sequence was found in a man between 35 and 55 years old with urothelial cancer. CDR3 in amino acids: CASSASGLAGSTYEQYF. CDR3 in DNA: TGTGCCAGCAGTGCATCGGGACTAGCGGGATCAACCTACGAGCAGTACTTC.